This is a list of T cell receptor beta chains from one sample in a study of T cell changes during pregnancy in multiple sclerosis. Clones were sequenced by immunoSEQ multiplex PCR, and TCRdb holds only the in-frame ones, with some missing. The sample gives fewer than 100,000 clones, 90% to 95% of which show up once; 2.5% to 3% is in the top ten. Sequenced here: peripheral blood, sampled after pregnancy. The origin of the receptors is a female donor in good health, enrolled as a control in a pregnancy study. Each CDR3 is given with its conserved first and last residue. The order of the fields is V gene, D gene, J gene, CDR3 DNA, CDR3 protein. D genes are given only for firm matches.

V gene: TRBV19; D gene: TRBD2; J gene: TRBJ2-1; CDR3 DNA: TGTGCCAGTACGGTAACTAGCGGGTACAATGAGCAGTTCTTC; CDR3 protein: CASTVTSGYNEQFF
V gene: TRBV18; D gene: -; J gene: TRBJ2-5; CDR3 DNA: TGTGCCAGCTCGGGCAGGGGCCAAGAGACCCAGTACTTC; CDR3 protein: CASSGRGQETQYF
V gene: TRBV27; D gene: -; J gene: TRBJ1-5; CDR3 DNA: TGTGCCAGCAGTTTAATGTTAGATCAGCCCCAGCATTTT; CDR3 protein: CASSLMLDQPQHF
V gene: TRBV2; D gene: -; J gene: TRBJ1-5; CDR3 DNA: TGTGCCAGCAGTGATTCTGGGTCCCGGGTCCAGCCCCAGCATTTT; CDR3 protein: CASSDSGSRVQPQHF
V gene: TRBV10-2; D gene: TRBD1; J gene: TRBJ2-7; CDR3 DNA: TGCGCCAGCAGTGAGTCGGGACAGGGGGCGGTCGAGCAGTACTTC; CDR3 protein: CASSESGQGAVEQYF
V gene: TRBV7-9; D gene: TRBD2; J gene: TRBJ2-1; CDR3 DNA: TGTGCCAGCAGCTTAATGAGGCTAGCGGGCCCCATGGAGTTCTTC; CDR3 protein: CASSLMRLAGPMEFF
V gene: TRBV7-2; D gene: -; J gene: TRBJ2-1; CDR3 DNA: TGTGCCAGCAGCTTATCCCCAGGGGTCTCCTACAATGAGCAGTTCTTC; CDR3 protein: CASSLSPGVSYNEQFF
V gene: TRBV7-3; D gene: TRBD2; J gene: TRBJ2-1; CDR3 DNA: TGTGCCAGCAGCTTCGAGAGCGGGATCTACAATGAGCAGTTCTTC; CDR3 protein: CASSFESGIYNEQFF
V gene: TRBV15; D gene: TRBD2; J gene: TRBJ2-3; CDR3 DNA: TGTGCCACCAGCGGACCCCTAGCGGTTGATACGCAGTATTTT; CDR3 protein: CATSGPLAVDTQYF
V gene: TRBV19; D gene: -; J gene: TRBJ2-7; CDR3 DNA: TGTGCCAGTAGTCTACATGGGGAGACCTACGAGCAGTACTTC; CDR3 protein: CASSLHGETYEQYF
V gene: TRBV5-6; D gene: TRBD1; J gene: TRBJ1-4; CDR3 DNA: TGTGCCAGCACCTCGGGGACAGGGGGACCGGGCTATGAAAAACTGTTTTTT; CDR3 protein: CASTSGTGGPGYEKLFF
V gene: TRBV5-5; D gene: TRBD1; J gene: TRBJ2-1; CDR3 DNA: TGTGCCAGCAGCGGGACAGGTAGCTCCTACAATGAGCAGTTCTTC; CDR3 protein: CASSGTGSSYNEQFF